The 2 T cell receptor beta chains presented below share a single source sample, sequenced in a study of blood T cell repertoires in COVID-19. Sequencing used immunoSEQ multiplex PCR; TCRdb keeps in-frame clones, though not all of them. The sample has roughly 200,000 clones; around nine tenths are singletons. The source material was peripheral blood. The receptors were sampled from a man aged 35-49 years with active or convalescent COVID-19.

The J gene is TRBJ2-2, the V gene TRBV27; D unresolved. Per germline, CDR1 MNHEY and CDR2 SMNVEV (reference sequence). V was trimmed by 3 bases and J by 4 bases, leaving 3 bases between them. The CDR3 loop spans 12 amino acids. DNA for the CDR3: TGTGCCAGCAGTTTCCTCACCGGGGAGCTGTTTTTT. The encoded protein is CASSFLTGELFF.

The chain couples TRBV3-1 (or the pseudogene TRBV3-2) to TRBJ2-7, with a weak D call TRBD2 (6 bases). This CDR3 spans 16 amino acids. Germline V gene data show CDR1 as LGHDT and CDR2 as YNNKEL (reference sequence). V gave up 0 bases and J gave up 0 bases, with 12 bases separating them. As DNA, the CDR3 is TGTGCCAGCAGCCAAGATTGGGGGGTGGGCTCCTACGAGCAGTACTTC. Its translation is CASSQDWGVGSYEQYF.